The source of this TCR beta chain is a study of neurological immune-mediated disorders. Many counts were recorded for this clonotype. Its cognate antigen is unknown. CDR1 MNHEY and CDR2 SVGAGI come from the germline V gene. Trimming took 6 bases from V and 3 from J; bases not matched to a gene: 3. This CDR3 is 15 amino acids long. Points from the study as a whole: The most TCR clonal expansion was seen in HTLV-1-associated myelopathy, and the least was seen in multiple sclerosis, which fell below healthy controls. Across subjects, expanded clones had no CDR3 amino acid sequences in common, pointing to private repertoires in all groups.

Synthesis of cDNA was accomplished via 5'RACE employing 10-nucleotide random UMIs. The output of every sequencing run, over 190 million TCR-beta sequences, came from 15-18 subjects. MiXCR, applied by TCRdb to the 5' RACE reads, yields one record per CDR3 protein. The table records around 67,000 distinct CDR3 sequences, around 5.2% of them present only once. This chain connects TRBV6-5 to TRBJ2-3, with 13 bases aligning to TRBD2. The sample taken for sequencing was PBMCs. The receptor comes from a man aged 18 to 29 with multiple sclerosis. This CDR3 reads CASRTGLAGTDTQYF. The CDR3 DNA reads as TGTGCCAGCAGAACGGGACTAGCGGGAACAGATACGCAGTATTTT.